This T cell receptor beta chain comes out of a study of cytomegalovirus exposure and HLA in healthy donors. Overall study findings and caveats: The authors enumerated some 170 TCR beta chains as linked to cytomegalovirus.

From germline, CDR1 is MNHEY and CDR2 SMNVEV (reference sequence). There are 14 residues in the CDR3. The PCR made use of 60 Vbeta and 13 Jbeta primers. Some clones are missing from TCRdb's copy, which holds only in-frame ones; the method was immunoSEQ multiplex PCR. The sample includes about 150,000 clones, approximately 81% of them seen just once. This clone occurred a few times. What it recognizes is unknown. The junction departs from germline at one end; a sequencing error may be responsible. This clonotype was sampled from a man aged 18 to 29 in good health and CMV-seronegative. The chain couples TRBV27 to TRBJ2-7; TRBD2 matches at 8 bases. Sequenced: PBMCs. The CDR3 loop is CASGFSGGSYEQYF. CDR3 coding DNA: TGTGCCAGCGGTTTCAGCGGGGGTTCCTACGAGCAGTACTTC.